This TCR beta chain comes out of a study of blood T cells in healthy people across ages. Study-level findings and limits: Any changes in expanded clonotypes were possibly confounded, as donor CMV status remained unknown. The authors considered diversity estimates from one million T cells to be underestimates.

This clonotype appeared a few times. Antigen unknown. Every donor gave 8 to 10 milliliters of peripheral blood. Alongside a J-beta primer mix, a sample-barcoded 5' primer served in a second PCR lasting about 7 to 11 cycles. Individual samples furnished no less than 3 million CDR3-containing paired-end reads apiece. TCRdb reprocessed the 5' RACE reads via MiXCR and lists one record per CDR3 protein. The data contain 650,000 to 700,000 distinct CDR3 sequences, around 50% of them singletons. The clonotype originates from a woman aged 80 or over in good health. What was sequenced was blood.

This CDR3 reads CASKGPRGGYTF. For the CDR3, the DNA is TGTGCCAGCAAGGGGCCCCGCGGTGGCTACACCTTC. This chain connects TRBV9 to TRBJ1-2, with D possibly being TRBD1 (5 bases). V was cut by 6 bases and J by 7 bases, with 13 bases left in between. The germline gives CDR1 SGDLS, CDR2 YYNGEE. The length of the CDR3 is 12 residues.